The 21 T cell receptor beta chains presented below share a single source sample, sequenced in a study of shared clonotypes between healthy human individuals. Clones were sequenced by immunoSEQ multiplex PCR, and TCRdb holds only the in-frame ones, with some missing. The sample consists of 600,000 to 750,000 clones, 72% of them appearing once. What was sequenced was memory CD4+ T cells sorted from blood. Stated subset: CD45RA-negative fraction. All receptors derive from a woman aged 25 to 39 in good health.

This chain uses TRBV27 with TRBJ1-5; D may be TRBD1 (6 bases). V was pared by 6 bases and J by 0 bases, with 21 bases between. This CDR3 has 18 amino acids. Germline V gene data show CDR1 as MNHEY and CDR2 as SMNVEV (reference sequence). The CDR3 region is CASSPRPGQPYSNQPQHF. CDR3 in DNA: TGTGCCAGCAGCCCCCGCCCCGGACAGCCCTATAGCAATCAGCCCCAGCATTTT.

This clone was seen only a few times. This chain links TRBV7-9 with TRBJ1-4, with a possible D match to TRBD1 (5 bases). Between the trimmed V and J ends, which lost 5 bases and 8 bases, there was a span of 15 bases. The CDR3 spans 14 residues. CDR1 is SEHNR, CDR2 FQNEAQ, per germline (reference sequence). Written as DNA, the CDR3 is TGTGCCAGCAGCAATCCAGGGTTAAAGGAAAAACTGTTTTTT. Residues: CASSNPGLKEKLFF.

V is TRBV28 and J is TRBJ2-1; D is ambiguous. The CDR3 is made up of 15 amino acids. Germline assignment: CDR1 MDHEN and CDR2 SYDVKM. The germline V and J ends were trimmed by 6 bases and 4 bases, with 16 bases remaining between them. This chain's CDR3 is CASSTQALPYNEQFF. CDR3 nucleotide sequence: TGTGCCAGCAGCACCCAGGCGCTCCCGTACAATGAGCAGTTCTTC.

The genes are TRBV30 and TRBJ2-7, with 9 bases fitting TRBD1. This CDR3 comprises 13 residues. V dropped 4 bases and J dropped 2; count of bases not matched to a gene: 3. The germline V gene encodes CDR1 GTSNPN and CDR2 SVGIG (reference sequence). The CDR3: CAWKGQGAYEQYF. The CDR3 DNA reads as TGTGCCTGGAAGGGACAGGGCGCCTACGAGCAGTACTTC.

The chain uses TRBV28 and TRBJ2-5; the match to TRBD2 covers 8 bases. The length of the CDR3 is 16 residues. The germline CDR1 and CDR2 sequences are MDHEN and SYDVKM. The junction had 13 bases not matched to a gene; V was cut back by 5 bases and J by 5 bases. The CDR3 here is CASSLTERREAETQYF. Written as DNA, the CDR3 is TGTGCCAGCAGTCTAACGGAGAGGCGGGAGGCCGAGACCCAGTACTTC.

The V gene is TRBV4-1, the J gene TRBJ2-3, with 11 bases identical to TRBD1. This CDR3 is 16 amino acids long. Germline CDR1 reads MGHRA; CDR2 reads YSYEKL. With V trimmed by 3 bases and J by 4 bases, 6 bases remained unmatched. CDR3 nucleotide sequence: TGCGCCAGCAGCCAGACTCCGGGACAGGGGGCAGATACGCAGTATTTT. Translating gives CASSQTPGQGADTQYF.

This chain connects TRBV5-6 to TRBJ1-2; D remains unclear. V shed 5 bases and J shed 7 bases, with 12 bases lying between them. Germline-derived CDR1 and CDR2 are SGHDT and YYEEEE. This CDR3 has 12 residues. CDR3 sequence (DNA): TGTGCCAGCAGTCTCTGGTTGGGTGGCTACACCTTC. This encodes CASSLWLGGYTF.

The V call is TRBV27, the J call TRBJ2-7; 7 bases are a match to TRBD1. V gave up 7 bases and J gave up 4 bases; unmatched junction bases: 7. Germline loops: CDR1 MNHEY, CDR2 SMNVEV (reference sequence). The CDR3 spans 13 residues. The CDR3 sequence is CASKLGTAYEQYF. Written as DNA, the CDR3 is TGTGCCAGCAAACTGGGGACAGCGTACGAGCAGTACTTC.

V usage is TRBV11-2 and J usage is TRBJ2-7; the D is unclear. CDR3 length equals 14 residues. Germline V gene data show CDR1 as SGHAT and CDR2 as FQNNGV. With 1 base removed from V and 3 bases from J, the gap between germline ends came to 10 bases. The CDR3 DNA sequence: TGTGCCAGCAGCTTAGGTTTCGGGCTCTACGAGCAGTACTTC. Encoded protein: CASSLGFGLYEQYF.

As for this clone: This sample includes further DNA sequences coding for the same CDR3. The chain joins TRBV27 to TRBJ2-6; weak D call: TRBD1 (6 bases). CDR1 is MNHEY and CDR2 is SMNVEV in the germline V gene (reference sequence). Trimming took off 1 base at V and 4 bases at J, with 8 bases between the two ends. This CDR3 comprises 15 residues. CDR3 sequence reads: CASSLWGPGANVLTF. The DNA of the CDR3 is TGTGCCAGCAGTTTATGGGGGCCCGGGGCCAACGTCCTGACTTTC.

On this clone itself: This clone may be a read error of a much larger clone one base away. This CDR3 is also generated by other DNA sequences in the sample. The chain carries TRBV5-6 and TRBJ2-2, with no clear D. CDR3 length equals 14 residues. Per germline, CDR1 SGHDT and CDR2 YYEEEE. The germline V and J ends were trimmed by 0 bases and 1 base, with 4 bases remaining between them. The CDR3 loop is CASSLELNTGELFF. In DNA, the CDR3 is TGTGCCAGCAGCTTGGAGTTGAACACCGGGGAGCTGTTTTTT.

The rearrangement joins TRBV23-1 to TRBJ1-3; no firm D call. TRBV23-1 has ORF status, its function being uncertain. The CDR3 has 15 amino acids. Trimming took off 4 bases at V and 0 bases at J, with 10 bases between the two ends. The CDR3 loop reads CASSPRRISGNTIYF. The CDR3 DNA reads TGCGCCAGCAGTCCGCGGAGGATCTCTGGAAACACCATATATTTT.

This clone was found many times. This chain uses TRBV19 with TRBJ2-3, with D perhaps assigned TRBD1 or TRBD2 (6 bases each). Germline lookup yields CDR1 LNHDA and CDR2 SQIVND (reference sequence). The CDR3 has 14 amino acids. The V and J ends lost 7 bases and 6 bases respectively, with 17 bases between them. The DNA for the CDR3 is TGTGCCAGTACCCTTGGATCGGGGGCGGATACGCAGTATTTT. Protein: CASTLGSGADTQYF.

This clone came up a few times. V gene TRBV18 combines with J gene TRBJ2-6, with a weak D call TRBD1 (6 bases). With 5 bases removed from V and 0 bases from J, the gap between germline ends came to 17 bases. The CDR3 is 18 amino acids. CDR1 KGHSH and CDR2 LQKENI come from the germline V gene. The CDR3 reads CASSSSGTQSSGANVLTF. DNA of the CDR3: TGTGCCAGCTCATCCTCCGGGACACAGAGCTCTGGGGCCAACGTCCTGACTTTC.

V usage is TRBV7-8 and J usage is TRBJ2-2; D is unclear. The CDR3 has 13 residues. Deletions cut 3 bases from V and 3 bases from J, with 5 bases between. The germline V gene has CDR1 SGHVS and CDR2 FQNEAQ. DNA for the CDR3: TGTGCCAGCAGCTTCCCCGACACCGGGGAGCTGTTTTTT. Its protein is CASSFPDTGELFF. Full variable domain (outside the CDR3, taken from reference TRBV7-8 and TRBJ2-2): GAGVSQSPRYKVAKRGQDVALRCDPISGHVSLFWYQQALGQGPEFLTYFQNEAQLDKSGLPSDRFFAERPEGSVSTLKIQRTQQEDSAVYLCASSFPDTGELFFGEGSRLTVL.

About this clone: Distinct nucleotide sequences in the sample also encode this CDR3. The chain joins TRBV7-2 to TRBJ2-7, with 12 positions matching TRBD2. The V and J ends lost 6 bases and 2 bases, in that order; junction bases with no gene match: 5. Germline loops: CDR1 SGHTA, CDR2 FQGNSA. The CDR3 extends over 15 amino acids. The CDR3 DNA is TGTGCCAGCAGTCCAGGACTAGCGGGACCCTACGAGCAGTACTTC. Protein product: CASSPGLAGPYEQYF.

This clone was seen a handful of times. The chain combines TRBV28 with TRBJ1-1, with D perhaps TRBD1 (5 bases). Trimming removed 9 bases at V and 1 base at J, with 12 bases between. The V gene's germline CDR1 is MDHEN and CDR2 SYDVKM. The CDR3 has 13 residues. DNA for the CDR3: TGTGCCAGTAGGGGAGGGGAGAACACTGAAGCTTTCTTT. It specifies CASRGGENTEAFF.

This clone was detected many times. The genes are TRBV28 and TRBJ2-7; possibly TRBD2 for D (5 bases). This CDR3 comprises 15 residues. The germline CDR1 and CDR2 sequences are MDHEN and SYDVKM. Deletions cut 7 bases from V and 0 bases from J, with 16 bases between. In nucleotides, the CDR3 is TGTGCCAGCACCCGCGCCGGGGTACGCTCCTACGAGCAGTACTTC. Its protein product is CASTRAGVRSYEQYF.

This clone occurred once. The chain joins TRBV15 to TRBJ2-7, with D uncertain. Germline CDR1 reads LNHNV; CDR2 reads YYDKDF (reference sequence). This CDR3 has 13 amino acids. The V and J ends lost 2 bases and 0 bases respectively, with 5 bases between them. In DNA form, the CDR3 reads TGTGCCACCAGCAGACCCCCCTCCTACGAGCAGTACTTC. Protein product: CATSRPPSYEQYF.

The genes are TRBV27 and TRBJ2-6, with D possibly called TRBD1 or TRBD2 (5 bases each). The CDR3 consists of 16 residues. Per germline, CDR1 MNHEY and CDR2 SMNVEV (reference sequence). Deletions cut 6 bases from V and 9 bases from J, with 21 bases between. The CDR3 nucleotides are TGTGCCAGCAGAAAAACACCACGGGACGGGTACAACGTCCTGACTTTC. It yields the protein CASRKTPRDGYNVLTF.

CDR3 sequence reads: CASSQGQINEKLFF. CDR3 bases: TGTGCCAGCAGCCAGGGGCAGATTAATGAAAAACTGTTTTTT. V is TRBV4-2 and J is TRBJ1-4, with D tentatively TRBD1 (5 bases). Trimming cost V 3 bases and J 4 bases, with 9 bases left between them. The CDR3 has 14 amino acids. Germline CDR1 is LGHNA and CDR2 is YNFKEQ.